Shown below are 17 T cell receptor beta chains from a single sample sequenced in a study of cytomegalovirus exposure and HLA in healthy donors. The PCR made use of 60 Vbeta and 13 Jbeta primers. The method was immunoSEQ multiplex PCR; TCRdb's version includes in-frame clones alone and lacks a portion of them. The sample carries about 200,000 clones, 75% to 90% recorded once. The source material was PBMCs. The receptor set was obtained from a woman aged 40 to 50 in good health and CMV-seronegative.

Only a few counts were recorded for this clone. The rearrangement uses TRBV27 and TRBJ1-1; D gene ambiguous. The CDR3 loop spans 13 amino acids. Germline CDR1 is MNHEY and CDR2 is SMNVEV (reference sequence). V gave up 8 bases and J gave up 4 bases, with 14 bases separating them. The CDR3 DNA is TGTGCCAGCTCTCTAGTGAGGGCCACTGAAGCTTTCTTT. It is translated as CASSLVRATEAFF.

The rearrangement links TRBV5-5 to TRBJ2-5, with D perhaps matching TRBD2 (5 bases). Trimming removed 0 bases at V and 7 bases at J, with 13 bases between. The V gene's germline CDR1 is SGHKS and CDR2 YYEKEE (reference sequence). CDR3 size: 14 residues. The CDR3 DNA reads as TGTGCCAGCAGCTTGGCGGGGAGTGGTAGGACCCAGTACTTC. Amino acid sequence: CASSLAGSGRTQYF. The complete variable domain, with remaining parts taken from reference TRBV5-5 and TRBJ2-5, reads DAGVTQSPTHLIKTRGQQVTLRCSPISGHKSVSWYQQVLGQGPQFIFQYYEKEERGRGNFPDRFSARQFPNYSSELNVNALLLGDSALYLCASSLAGSGRTQYFGPGTRLLVL.

This clone was counted once. J is TRBJ2-7 and V is TRBV9; 9 bases agree with TRBD2. Germline-derived CDR1 and CDR2 are SGDLS and YYNGEE. The V gene end was trimmed by 0 bases and the J gene end by 2 bases; junction bases not matched to a gene: 0. The length of the CDR3 is 14 residues. The CDR3 sequence is CASSVASGTYEQYF. The CDR3 nucleotides are TGTGCCAGCAGCGTAGCTAGCGGGACCTACGAGCAGTACTTC. The variable domain in full, completed from reference TRBV9 and TRBJ2-7, reads DSGVTQTPKHLITATGQRVTLRCSPRSGDLSVYWYQQSLDQGLQFLIQYYNGEERAKGNILERFSAQQFPDLHSELNLSSLELGDSALYFCASSVASGTYEQYFGPGTRLTVT.

The chain carries TRBV5-8 and TRBJ2-4; D is perhaps TRBD1 (5 bases). Germline loops: CDR1 SGHTS, CDR2 YDEGEE. Trimming shortened V by 4 bases and J by 3 bases, and 20 bases separated the two germline ends. The CDR3 has 17 amino acids. This CDR3 is CASSIFMTEWGKNIQYF. The CDR3, as DNA: TGTGCCAGCAGCATATTTATGACAGAATGGGGCAAAAACATTCAGTACTTC.

The sample holds one count of this clone. V gene TRBV27 combines with J gene TRBJ1-2; 9 nucleotides align to TRBD1. CDR3 length: 18 amino acids. The germline V gene encodes CDR1 MNHEY and CDR2 SMNVEV (reference sequence). The V and J ends lost 1 base and 8 bases, in that order; junction bases with no gene match: 17. The CDR3 coding sequence is TGTGCCAGCAGTTTATTTCAGGGGGGCCCCGGGACAGGGATCGGCTACACCTTC. Amino acid sequence: CASSLFQGGPGTGIGYTF.

V and J are TRBV18 and TRBJ2-7, with D perhaps TRBD2 (5 bases). V lost 0 bases, J lost 0 bases, and 15 bases lay in between. Germline loops: CDR1 KGHSH, CDR2 LQKENI. The CDR3 has 17 residues. This chain's CDR3 is CASSPPNPTGSSYEQYF. CDR3 nucleotide sequence: TGTGCCAGCTCACCACCGAATCCTACGGGGAGCTCCTACGAGCAGTACTTC. Drawing the rest from reference TRBV18 and TRBJ2-7, the complete variable domain is NAGVMQNPRHLVRRRGQEARLRCSPMKGHSHVYWYRQLPEEGLKFMVYLQKENIIDESGMPKERFSAEFPKEGPSILRIQQVVRGDSAAYFCASSPPNPTGSSYEQYFGPGTRLTVT.

The rearrangement links TRBV7-6 to TRBJ2-7; 7 nucleotides agree with TRBD2. Trimming took 0 bases from V and 5 from J; bases not matched to a gene: 1. Per germline, CDR1 SGHVS and CDR2 FNYEAQ. The CDR3 is 13 amino acids. The CDR3 loop is CASSLAGRDEQYF. CDR3 nucleotide sequence: TGTGCCAGCAGCTTAGCGGGGAGGGACGAGCAGTACTTC.

J is TRBJ2-7 and V is TRBV5-1; D is unclear. CDR1 is SGHRS and CDR2 is YFSETQ in the germline V gene. V was shortened by 6 bases and J by 7 bases, with 8 bases between the two germline ends. This CDR3 has 10 residues. CDR3 DNA sequence: TGCGCCAGCACCTCTAGGGAGCAGTACTTC. Protein product: CASTSREQYF.

The chain links TRBV30 to TRBJ1-2; D may be TRBD1 (6 bases). This CDR3 region has 12 residues. Trimming took 0 bases from V and 8 from J, leaving 10 bases between them. The V gene's germline CDR1 is GTSNPN and CDR2 SVGIG (reference sequence). The CDR3 DNA sequence: TGTGCCTGGAGTGTTACAGGGTCAGGCTACACCTTC. Amino acid sequence: CAWSVTGSGYTF.

The CDR3 here is CASSQGGPEQFF. The CDR3 bases are TGCGCCAGCAGCCAAGGCGGCCCGGAGCAGTTCTTC. The genes are TRBV4-1 and TRBJ2-1; D gene ambiguous. This CDR3 is 12 amino acids long. CDR1 is MGHRA, CDR2 YSYEKL, per germline. The V and J ends lost 1 base and 10 bases respectively, with 8 bases between them.

V usage is TRBV6-5 and J usage is TRBJ2-5, with TRBD1 matching over 7 bases. The assigned J gene may be wrong: the sequence end matches TRBJ2-7 better. CDR1 and CDR2 (germline): MNHEY, SVGAGI. The CDR3 has 15 residues. CDR3 bases: TGTGCCAGCAAACGCGTGGGGGACAGAGACTACGAGCAGTACTTC. Amino acids: CASKRVGDRDYEQYF.

This clone appeared a single time. The rearrangement joins TRBV6-5 to TRBJ1-1; 7 bases fit TRBD1. The germline V gene has CDR1 MNHEY and CDR2 SVGAGI. V was pared by 5 bases and J by 6 bases, with 12 bases of the junction left unmatched. There are 15 residues in the CDR3. The CDR3 loop is CASSPRSTGAAEAFF. CDR3 nucleotides: TGTGCCAGCAGTCCCAGAAGTACAGGGGCGGCTGAAGCTTTCTTT.

This rearrangement joins TRBV4-1 to TRBJ2-7, with 12 bases matching TRBD2. This CDR3 comprises 16 residues. From germline, CDR1 is MGHRA and CDR2 YSYEKL. Germline trimming cut 0 bases from V and 4 bases from J; bases unmatched to any gene: 4. This chain's CDR3 is CASSQDWTSGIYEQYF. In nucleotides, the CDR3 is TGCGCCAGCAGCCAAGATTGGACTAGCGGGATATACGAGCAGTACTTC.

The chain uses TRBV19 and TRBJ2-7; D is possibly TRBD1 (6 bases). In germline, CDR1 is LNHDA, CDR2 SQIVND (reference sequence). V lost 8 bases to trimming and J lost 0 bases, with 14 bases between them. The CDR3 is 14 amino acids. The DNA for the CDR3 is TGTGCCAGTGGACCCGGACAGAGCTCCTACGAGCAGTACTTC. Its protein is CASGPGQSSYEQYF.

This chain connects TRBV10-2 to TRBJ2-5; 8 bases align to TRBD2. The V and J ends lost 4 bases and 5 bases, in that order; junction bases with no gene match: 0. Germline CDR1 reads WSHSY; CDR2 reads SAAADI. The CDR3 is 12 residues long. Here the CDR3 DNA reads TGCGCCAGCAGTGCTAGCGGGGAGACCCAGTACTTC. The encoded protein is CASSASGETQYF.

This clone was observed a single time. The chain joins TRBV15 to TRBJ1-1; D ambiguous. This CDR3 has 14 amino acids. V was cut by 0 bases and J by 0 bases, with 5 bases left in between. CDR1 is LNHNV, CDR2 YYDKDF, per germline (reference sequence). The chain's CDR3 is CATSRDRLNTEAFF. The DNA for the CDR3 is TGTGCCACCAGCAGAGACAGATTGAACACTGAAGCTTTCTTT.

The chain is built from TRBV29-1 and TRBJ2-5; D not certain. Trimming left V 4 bases short and J 5 bases short, with 8 bases between. CDR3 length: 11 amino acids. Germline V gene data show CDR1 as SQVTM and CDR2 as ANQGSEA. The CDR3 region is CSVGSSETQYF. Here the CDR3 DNA reads TGCAGCGTTGGCAGTTCCGAGACCCAGTACTTC.